This entry lists 30 T cell receptor beta chains sequenced from one sample in a study of early T cells in non-severe SARS-CoV-2 infection. TCRdb analysed the 5' RACE reads with MiXCR anew, one entry per CDR3 protein. The sample carries tens of thousands of distinct CDR3 sequences, over 9% recorded once. Sample: whole blood, taken at baseline. The receptors stem from an adult who was a healthcare worker with PCR-confirmed SARS-CoV-2 infection or an uninfected control (not recorded which).

The chain couples TRBV11-1 to TRBJ2-2, with 7 bases matching TRBD1. The length of the CDR3 is 15 residues. V shed 6 bases, J shed 0 bases, and the junction held 4 bases outside the gene matches. Germline CDR1 reads SGHAT; CDR2 reads FQDESV (reference sequence). The CDR3 loop reads CASRLGTANTGELFF. CDR3 sequence (DNA): TGTGCCAGCAGACTTGGGACAGCGAACACCGGGGAGCTGTTTTTT.

This sequence joins TRBV30 and TRBJ1-2; a weak D match, TRBD1 (6 bases). The CDR3 extends over 18 amino acids. The V and J ends lost 0 bases and 3 bases respectively, with 23 bases between them. Germline V CDR1 and CDR2: GTSNPN, SVGIG (reference sequence). As DNA, the CDR3 is TGTGCCTGGAGTGTATACTCTCCGGACAGCTCCCCCCACTATGGCTACACCTTC. It yields the protein CAWSVYSPDSSPHYGYTF.

This clonotype came up many times. The chain is built from TRBV28 and TRBJ1-2, with D uncertain. The CDR3 consists of 16 residues. The V and J ends lost 3 bases and 5 bases respectively, with 19 bases between them. Germline V CDR1 and CDR2: MDHEN, SYDVKM. The CDR3 nucleotides read TGTGCCAGCAGTTTTGGAGCCGCGGGGAGTGGATATGGCTACACCTTC. It translates to CASSFGAAGSGYGYTF.

This clonotype was recorded at least ten times. J is TRBJ1-5 and V is TRBV5-1; 11 bases fit TRBD1. From germline, CDR1 is SGHRS and CDR2 YFSETQ. V lost 3 bases and J lost 5; bases outside the gene matches: 1. The length of the CDR3 is 14 residues. This chain's CDR3 is CASSWTGGDQPQHF. The CDR3 DNA reads as TGCGCCAGCAGCTGGACAGGGGGCGATCAGCCCCAGCATTTT.

This clonotype has a count of ten or more. J is TRBJ2-2 and V is TRBV6-1; either TRBD1 or TRBD2 may fit D (5 bases each). From germline, CDR1 is MNHNS and CDR2 SASEGT. This CDR3 has 15 amino acids. V lost 8 bases and J lost 4, with 17 bases in between. CDR3 sequence reads: CASVRGRVGTGELFF. The CDR3 bases are TGTGCCAGCGTTAGGGGACGAGTGGGCACCGGGGAGCTGTTTTTT.

This clonotype appeared a few times. The CDR3 nucleotides are TGTGCCAGCAGCTTGGTGGCAGCTTTCCTCTACGAGCAGTACTTC. This encodes CASSLVAAFLYEQYF. The gene calls are TRBV5-5 and TRBJ2-7; D is undetermined. Germline V gene lookup returns CDR1 SGHKS and CDR2 YYEKEE (reference sequence). Trimming took off 0 bases at V and 3 bases at J, with 13 bases between the two ends. The length of the CDR3 is 15 residues.

The chain employs TRBV15 and TRBJ2-3; D assignment may be TRBD1 or TRBD2 (5 bases each). The CDR3 has 24 residues. Germline V gene lookup returns CDR1 LNHNV and CDR2 YYDKDF (reference sequence). V shed 1 base and J shed 2 bases, with 37 bases lying between them. The CDR3 protein is CATSRVGLPPSNIPRGGATDTQYF. Here the CDR3 DNA reads TGTGCCACCAGCAGAGTAGGCTTGCCCCCCAGCAACATACCACGGGGCGGAGCCACAGATACGCAGTATTTT.

A few counts support this clonotype. This chain uses TRBV12-5 with TRBJ2-1, with no clear D. Per the germline V gene, CDR1 is LGHNT and CDR2 is FRNRAP. The V gene lost 7 bases and the J gene lost 5 bases, with 12 bases spanning the gap. The CDR3 consists of 13 residues. CDR3 amino acids: CASVAWGNNEQFF. The CDR3 DNA is TGTGCTAGTGTCGCCTGGGGAAACAATGAGCAGTTCTTC.

This clonotype appeared a few times. The chain is built from TRBV30 and TRBJ1-3; D ambiguous. The CDR3 runs to 12 residues. Germline values: CDR1 GTSNPN, CDR2 SVGIG (reference sequence). V dropped 5 bases and J dropped 1 base, with 6 bases sitting between them. CDR3 in DNA: TGTGCCTGGTGGGTTTCTGGAAACACCATATATTTT. It encodes CAWWVSGNTIYF.

The sample holds a few counts of this clonotype. The chain uses TRBV7-2 and TRBJ2-4; 11 nucleotides agree with TRBD2. V lost 1 base, J lost 8 bases, and 4 bases stayed unmatched. This CDR3 has 15 residues. Germline assignment: CDR1 SGHTA and CDR2 FQGNSA. The CDR3 protein is CASSLDSGGADIQYF. CDR3 nucleotide sequence: TGTGCCAGCAGCTTAGATAGCGGGGGGGCCGACATTCAGTACTTC.

This clonotype was observed a few times. This chain joins TRBV6-5 and TRBJ2-3; D tentatively fits TRBD1 or TRBD2 (6 bases each). Germline V gene sequence: CDR1 MNHEY, CDR2 SVGAGI. The CDR3 runs to 16 residues. The V and J ends lost 6 bases and 1 base respectively, with 17 bases between them. This chain's CDR3 is CASRPLGGRGTDTQYF. Written as DNA, the CDR3 is TGTGCCAGCAGGCCGCTTGGGGGGCGTGGCACAGATACGCAGTATTTT.

This clonotype was observed a few times. This chain links TRBV5-1 with TRBJ1-4; D is unclear. This CDR3 spans 12 amino acids. V gave up 2 bases and J gave up 8 bases, with 7 bases separating them. The germline V gene encodes CDR1 SGHRS and CDR2 YFSETQ. CDR3 sequence: CASSFDGEKLFF. In nucleotides, the CDR3 is TGCGCCAGCAGCTTCGACGGGGAAAAACTGTTTTTT.

This clonotype was observed many times. The chain joins TRBV12-5 to TRBJ2-3; D might be TRBD1 (6 bases). V was clipped by 0 bases and J by 6 bases, with 10 bases between them. Germline V gives CDR1 LGHNT, CDR2 FRNRAP. CDR3 size: 14 residues. The DNA of the CDR3 is TGTGCTAGTGGTTTGGTAGCAGGGGTCGATACGCAGTATTTT. Translated, it gives CASGLVAGVDTQYF.

This clonotype was detected only a few times. The V call is TRBV20-1, the J call TRBJ2-5; 15 nucleotides agree with TRBD2. This CDR3 region has 16 residues. The germline CDR1 and CDR2 sequences are DFQATT and SNEGSKA (reference sequence). With 1 base clipped from V and 4 bases from J, the junction kept 4 bases outside the gene matches. The CDR3 spells CSARGTSGGALETQYF. The CDR3 DNA reads as TGCAGTGCTAGAGGGACTAGCGGGGGGGCGCTAGAGACCCAGTACTTC.

In its sample, this clonotype was seen a few times. CDR3 protein: CASSKTGANTGELFF. The CDR3 DNA reads as TGTGCCAGCAGCAAGACAGGGGCGAACACCGGGGAGCTGTTTTTT. This sequence joins TRBV7-2 and TRBJ2-2; 8 positions match TRBD1. The ends lost 5 bases at V and 0 bases at J; junction bases unmatched: 2. The CDR3 consists of 15 residues. Looked up from germline, CDR1 is SGHTA and CDR2 is FQGNSA.

The sample holds a few counts of this clonotype. Here the CDR3 reads CASSQVAGNYGYTF. The CDR3 nucleotides are TGCGCCAGCAGCCAAGTTGCGGGAAACTATGGCTACACCTTC. This chain links TRBV4-1 with TRBJ1-2; D is ambiguous. Germline V CDR1 and CDR2: MGHRA, YSYEKL. This CDR3 has 14 residues. The V end lost 1 base, the J end lost 2 bases, and 8 bases lay between the germline ends.

In its sample, this clonotype was seen many times. This sequence joins TRBV7-6 and TRBJ2-7; 7 bases are a match to TRBD1. Trimming at V came to 5 bases and at J to 0 bases, leaving 10 bases not matched to a gene. The CDR3 loop spans 16 amino acids. Germline CDR1 SGHVS, CDR2 FNYEAQ. CDR3 nucleotide sequence: TGTGCCAGCAGCCAACTATCAGGACAGGCCTCCTACGAGCAGTACTTC. Translation: CASSQLSGQASYEQYF.

The chain couples TRBV6-2 or TRBV6-3 to TRBJ1-6; D gene uncertain. The CDR3 extends over 14 amino acids. The germline CDR1 and CDR2 sequences are MNHEY and SVGEGT. The V end lost 2 bases, the J end lost 7 bases, and 9 bases lay between the germline ends. Here the CDR3 DNA reads TGTGCCAGCAGTTACCGTGGGGAAAATTCACCCCTCCACTTT. Its translation: CASSYRGENSPLHF.

Only a few counts were recorded for this clonotype. This chain joins TRBV7-2 and TRBJ2-6; either TRBD1 or TRBD2 may supply D (5 bases each). Trimming removed 5 bases from V and 8 bases from J, with 13 bases in between. This CDR3 contains 14 residues. Germline V CDR1 and CDR2: SGHTA, FQGNSA. The CDR3 region has the DNA TGTGCCAGCAGCCCTGAGTGGGGGTCCAACGTCCTGACTTTC. Encoded protein: CASSPEWGSNVLTF.

CDR3: CASSYGGSDTQYF. In DNA, the CDR3 is TGTGCCAGCAGCTATGGAGGGTCAGATACGCAGTATTTT. The chain carries TRBV5-4 and TRBJ2-3; possibly TRBD2 for D (6 bases). From germline, CDR1 is SGHNT and CDR2 YYREEE (reference sequence). The V end lost 3 bases, the J end lost 4 bases, and 9 bases lay between the germline ends. This CDR3 has 13 residues.

V gene TRBV2 combines with J gene TRBJ1-5; the match to TRBD1 covers 11 bases. The V gene's germline CDR1 is SNHLY and CDR2 FYNNEI. Trimming took 3 bases from V and 5 from J; bases not matched to a gene: 6. The CDR3 totals 16 residues. The CDR3 reads CASSDPGQGAYQPQHF. The CDR3 nucleotides read TGTGCCAGCAGTGACCCTGGACAGGGGGCATATCAGCCCCAGCATTTT. The full variable domain, with the rest looked up from reference TRBV2 and TRBJ1-5, is EPEVTQTPSHQVTQMGQEVILRCVPISNHLYFYWYRQILGQKVEFLVSFYNNEISEKSEIFDDQFSVERPDGSNFTLKIRSTKLEDSAMYFCASSDPGQGAYQPQHFGDGTRLSIL.

This clonotype was observed many times. The genes are TRBV7-6 and TRBJ1-5; D is undetermined. Germline V gene sequence: CDR1 SGHVS, CDR2 FNYEAQ. V was cut by 1 base and J by 0 bases, with 16 bases left in between. The CDR3 is 18 residues long. CDR3 residues: CASSLGAGRGSSNQPQHF. As DNA, the CDR3 is TGTGCCAGCAGCTTAGGGGCGGGAAGAGGGTCTAGCAATCAGCCCCAGCATTTT.

In its sample, this clonotype was seen a few times. V and J are TRBV7-7 and TRBJ2-5, with TRBD2 matching 7 bases. The CDR3 length is 17 residues. Germline CDR1 SSHAT, CDR2 FNYEAQ (reference sequence). V dropped 2 bases and J dropped 3; count of bases not matched to a gene: 12. The CDR3 spells CASSLSGGGRFKETQYF. CDR3 bases: TGTGCCAGCAGCTTATCCGGCGGGGGACGTTTCAAAGAGACCCAGTACTTC.

The CDR3 nucleotides read TGTGCCAGCACCCGTGCTTTTGATGGGCACACAGATACGCAGTATTTT. Its protein product is CASTRAFDGHTDTQYF. This chain links TRBV28 with TRBJ2-3, with D unclear. The germline V gene encodes CDR1 MDHEN and CDR2 SYDVKM. The CDR3 has 16 amino acids. Trimming cost V 7 bases and J 2 bases, with 19 bases left between them.

This clonotype was detected many times. V gene TRBV5-6 combines with J gene TRBJ2-3, with D tentatively TRBD2 (6 bases). Deletions cut 0 bases from V and 2 bases from J, with 10 bases between. Germline-derived CDR1 and CDR2 are SGHDT and YYEEEE. CDR3 length: 15 amino acids. DNA of the CDR3: TGTGCCAGCAGCTTGGGGAGGGACGCCACAGATACGCAGTATTTT. Translating it yields CASSLGRDATDTQYF.

This clonotype was counted ten times or more. The genes are TRBV7-2 and TRBJ2-7; possible D gene TRBD2, 7 bases. Trimming pared 2 bases from V and 0 bases from J, leaving 20 bases between. There are 18 residues in the CDR3. Germline V gene data show CDR1 as SGHTA and CDR2 as FQGNSA. CDR3 sequence: CASSLKGGGRPNSYEQYF. CDR3 coding DNA: TGTGCCAGCAGCTTAAAAGGGGGAGGGCGTCCCAACTCCTACGAGCAGTACTTC.

This clonotype was counted at least ten times. The chain combines TRBV7-8 with TRBJ2-7; D is uncertain. The CDR3 runs to 12 residues. Trimming removed 4 bases from V and 7 bases from J, with 11 bases in between. The germline V gene has CDR1 SGHVS and CDR2 FQNEAQ. CDR3 residues: CASSSGTWEQYF. CDR3 nucleotides: TGTGCCAGCAGCTCAGGTACTTGGGAGCAGTACTTC.

The CDR3 reads CASSQVGRRTNSGANVLTF. The CDR3 region has the DNA TGTGCCAGCAGCCAAGTCGGGAGACGGACCAACTCTGGGGCCAACGTCCTGACTTTC. This rearrangement joins TRBV3-1 to TRBJ2-6, with D possibly TRBD2 on 6 matching bases. The germline CDR1 and CDR2 sequences are LGHDT and YNNKEL (reference sequence). There are 19 residues in the CDR3. V lost 1 base, J lost 0 bases, and 16 bases lay in between.

This chain links TRBV28 with TRBJ2-7; D is unresolved. Trimming cost V 3 bases and J 5 bases, with 5 bases left between them. CDR1 and CDR2 from the germline V gene are MDHEN and SYDVKM. The CDR3 covers 11 residues. The chain's CDR3 is CASSFPHEQYF. The CDR3 bases are TGTGCCAGCAGTTTTCCCCACGAGCAGTACTTC.

About this clonotype itself: Compared with germline, one end of the junction differs, possibly owing to a read error. The genes are TRBV20-1 and TRBJ2-1, with TRBD2 identical over 12 bases. The CDR3 loop spans 13 amino acids. Germline V gene lookup returns CDR1 DFQATT and CDR2 SNEGSKA (reference sequence). In DNA, the CDR3 is TGCGGTGCTTGGACTAGCGGGGTTGGTGAGCAGTTCTTC. Translated, it gives CGAWTSGVGEQFF.